Sequencing of this T cell receptor (beta chain) was carried out in a study of persistence of HIV-infected CD4 T cells (dated by TCRdb to about 2020). In the study overall: The study isolated CMV- and HIV-1 Gag-responding CD4+ T cells from ART-treated individuals to examine antigen-driven clonal expansion of HIV-1-infected cells. Peripheral blood samples of up to roughly 180 mL were collected at multiple time points, except for two participants, who underwent leukapheresis at a single time point. TCRbeta sequencing assessed the clonality of all cells in each sorted population, while proviral sequencing assessed the clonality of infected cells. The median time the participants had spent on suppressive ART was around eight years. For the TCR cluster analysis across participants, about 8 participants were included for CMV and six or seven participants for Gag. The research as a whole found: Only a small number of individuals took part in the study, and the range of antigens tested was limited. Restriction of bulk TCR analyses to the rare CMV-responding cells that actually carried HIV-1 proviruses was not possible. Within the same sorted populations, TCR oligoclonality correlated with proviral oligoclonality. Significantly lower TCRbeta richness was observed in CMV- and Gag-responding cells than in anti-CD3/anti-CD28-responding cells, and higher oligoclonality was observed in CMV-responding cells than in CD3/CD28-stimulated and Gag-responding cells. Antigen-responding cells were enriched for expanded CDR3beta sequences that were degenerate, which suggests that CD4+ responses to CMV and Gag underwent convergent selection.

From a lookup of the germline V gene (reference sequence), CDR1 and CDR2 are LNHDA and SQIVND. Trimming costs V 3 bases and J 2 bases, and their ends lie 13 bases apart. The CDR3 measures 15 amino acids from cysteine to phenylalanine. Left in the record is the CDR3 DNA by itself, 45 bases read in frame from the first base. In the case of this clone: Its target antigen remains unknown. Base-call qualities are not available, and no considerably larger clone is one nucleotide away.

The immunoSEQ hsTCRB assay version 4, run in survey mode, was used to sequence TCRbeta repertoires from genomic DNA. For TCRbeta sequencing, genomic DNA was diluted to around 10 ng/uL, with up to roughly 1 ug used per sample. Processing in the source paper ran as follows. Analysis of the TCRbeta data was done in ImmunoSeq Analyzer 3.0, and diversity was computed on productive nucleotide rearrangements. The improved Chao index was used to estimate lower-bound TCR diversity, and the Gini coefficient was used to estimate clonality using the Immunarch R package. Nucleotide rearrangements that differed but encoded the same CDR3beta amino acid sequence were counted as separate clonotypes. Differential abundance analysis identified TCRbeta sequences significantly enriched in antigen-responding cells relative to anti-CD3/anti-CD28-activated cells. Using predicted peptide-MHC specificity as the basis, GLIPH2 grouped TCRs into clusters, both for each participant individually and for the merged data sets that combined participants. Sourced from immuneACCESS, this table was stored by TCRdb with only in-frame sequences that have V and J called. A share of the clones is absent; for the studies checked, an unresolved V gene accounts for under half, and the remainder has no known explanation. V and J calls and clone size come straight from that table; D and trimming were deduced from the DNA. This sample is represented by approximately 35,000 clones; 82% of them were singletons. The ten top clones hold around 0.86% of the sample.

Reading the label with the study, this specimen's treatment or condition is: suppressive antiretroviral therapy. Lysates of CMV-infected fibroblasts at approximately 9.6 ug/mL were used to stimulate the cells. Memory populations depleted of antigen-responding cells were obtained by sorting nonresponding CD40L-negative CD69-negative CD45RO-high memory CD4+ T cells. HIV-1-infected adults in whom suppressive ART had been started during chronic infection were enrolled as participants. Plasma HIV-1 RNA had been undetectable (below 50 copies/mL) in participants for at least 4 years. To be included, participants needed a CD4+ T cell count above 400 cells/uL and a positive CMV serology. Before stimulation, PBMCs were isolated using density centrifugation and depleted of CD8+ T cells. CD8-depleted PBMCs were stimulated for approximately 19 hours with anti-CD28/CD49d costimulation, CD40-blocking antibody and enfuvirtide to prevent new infections. Cell sorting was performed on a Beckman Coulter MoFlo Legacy or XDP sorter, and dead cells were excluded with propidium iodide. Genomic DNA was extracted using the QIAamp DNA Mini Kit for samples with more than one million cells and using the Quick-DNA Microprep Kit for all other samples.

This receptor was obtained from an adult man with HIV who was CMV-seropositive. The sample consisted of CD4+ T cells sorted from PBMCs after approximately 19-hour stimulation, taken from a patient who received antiretroviral therapy. This specimen's cell subset or site label, per the study, means: CD40L-CD69- CD45RO-high memory CD4 T cells not responding to CMV lysate. The sequence joins TRBV19 to TRBJ1-1; TRBD1 might be the D gene, on 6 matching bases. The sequence in DNA is TGTGCCAGTAGTATTGGCAGGGGTTTTAACACTGAAGCTTTCTTT. This translates into CASSIGRGFNTEAFF.